The entry below describes one TCR beta chain. Its antigen is not yet known. No much larger clone exists at a distance of one base, and base qualities are not known. The V end gives up 2 bases and the J end 8 bases, leaving 9 bases in the junction not matched to a gene. The CDR3 measures 16 amino acids from cysteine to phenylalanine. The only DNA kept is the CDR3, 48 bases in frame from the first base. Looking up the germline V gene yields CDR1 SGHVS and CDR2 FQNEAQ. The receptor library was made with 5' RACE. The sample was run on an Illumina HiSeq 2500. A second PCR of roughly 7 to 11 cycles was performed with a sample-barcoded 5' primer and a J-beta primer mix. A unique molecular identifier was introduced onto each TCR beta cDNA molecule by a template-switch 5' adaptor carrying 12 random nucleotides. Each sample yielded at least 3 million CDR3-containing paired-end reads. All of the RNA was converted into first-strand cDNA using the Mint cDNA synthesis kit, with a TRBC-specific oligonucleotide serving as the primer. Following uracil-DNA glycosylase treatment, a first 18-cycle PCR with universal primers M1SS and BC2_uni_R was performed on all cDNA. As for how the authors treated the data: For normalization, 1 million high-quality reads, each with a distinct molecular identifier, were randomly selected from each sample. Instead of being binned into consensus sequences, reads with shared molecular identifiers were discarded. MiTCR, with a Q25 quality threshold and the strictest error-elimination algorithm, was used for CDR3 identification, clonotype clustering and error correction. A nonparametric unseen species model with Euler transformation was used to estimate a lower bound on total TCR beta diversity. TCRdb trimmed public reads at Q25 via fastp, called clones via MiXCR and kept in-frame beta chains. Each entry is one CDR3 protein sequence, shown with its most common DNA and genes. Clone size and V and J calls follow TCRdb, not the original study. The sample profile shows about 1.1 million distinct CDR3 sequences; approximately 38% of them were found once. In total, the top ten clones hold less than 15% of the sample.

This sample is part of a study of blood T cells in healthy people across ages (dated by TCRdb to between 2014 and 2017). Looking at the study overall: In model experiments, template switching captured about one uniquely barcoded TCR beta cDNA molecule for every two T cells. The study analyzed two additional independent replicas of 1 million unique cDNA reads from the same blood draw for two donors, one aged 18 to 30 and one aged 80 or older. The donors were split into four age groups: young (average around 15 years), middle-aged (39), aged (62) and long-lived (approximately 89). To track age-related changes in TCR beta repertoire diversity, the study relied on deep sequencing normalized with unique cDNA molecular identifiers. To avoid experimental bias, donors of different ages were randomly spread across the sequencing lanes.

What the work shows at the level of the full study, not this receptor alone: Estimates of total diversity from one million sequenced T cells were regarded as lower bounds and underestimates. A strong correlation was found between observed TCR beta diversity and the percentage of naive T cells measured by flow cytometry. Bulk unsorted PBMC profiling prevented conclusive comparison of naive and antigen-experienced compartments. As age increased, observed TCR beta diversity per million T cells dropped in a roughly linear way, and a significant reduction was already evident by age about 36. Compared with the aged group, the long-lived group had more naive CD4+ T cells, fewer expanded clones and increased TCR diversity, a pattern suggesting age selection. The CMV infection status of donors was not known, potentially confounding age-related changes in expanded clonotypes.

The approximately 39 donors, aged roughly 6 to 95 years, were systemically healthy Caucasian individuals from Russia. Each donor gave ten milliliters of peripheral blood, collected into EDTA-treated Vacutainer tubes. PBMCs were isolated by Ficoll-Paque density-gradient centrifugation, with at least 6 million obtained per sample. Trizol reagent was used to extract total RNA from PBMCs, with at least 5.5 micrograms per sample. Naive CD45RAhigh/CD27high T cell percentages were measured by flow cytometry on a PBMC aliquot from every donor. This TCR was recovered from a man younger than 35 in good health. The sequencing sample was made of blood. The sequence is built from TRBV7-8 and TRBJ2-1, and TRBD2 matches 10 of the central bases. CDR3 protein: CASSLTERGGGDEQFF. In nucleotides, the sequence is TGTGCCAGCAGCTTAACCGAGCGGGGGGGCGGGGATGAGCAGTTCTTC.